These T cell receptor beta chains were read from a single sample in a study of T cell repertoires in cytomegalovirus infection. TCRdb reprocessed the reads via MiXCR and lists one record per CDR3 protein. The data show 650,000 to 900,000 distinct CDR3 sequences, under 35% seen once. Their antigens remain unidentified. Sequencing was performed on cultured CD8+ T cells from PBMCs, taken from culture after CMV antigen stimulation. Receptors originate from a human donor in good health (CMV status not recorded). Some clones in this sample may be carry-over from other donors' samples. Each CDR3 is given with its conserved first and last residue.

cdr3_aa: CASSLAGENTEAFF
j_call: TRBJ1-1
v_call: TRBV12-3/TRBV12-4

cdr3_aa: CSARDGKRSSYEQYF
j_call: TRBJ2-7
v_call: TRBV20-1

cdr3_aa: CASSQDRSDGNTIYF
j_call: TRBJ1-3
v_call: TRBV4-3

cdr3_aa: CASTRYEGETEAFF
j_call: TRBJ1-1
v_call: TRBV7-6

cdr3_aa: CASSLGTDSYGYTF
j_call: TRBJ1-2
v_call: TRBV7-8

cdr3_aa: CASRGSAWPSQETQYF
j_call: TRBJ2-5
v_call: TRBV5-1

cdr3_aa: CASSPGTLNTEAFF
j_call: TRBJ1-1
v_call: TRBV7-3

cdr3_aa: CASSGQVTHF
j_call: TRBJ1-6
v_call: TRBV2

cdr3_aa: CATSDFRLGGGQSSTDTQYF
j_call: TRBJ2-3
v_call: TRBV24-1

cdr3_aa: CASSLGGQGNGLTF
j_call: TRBJ2-6
v_call: TRBV27

cdr3_aa: CSVVILRGQETQYF
j_call: TRBJ2-5
v_call: TRBV29-1

cdr3_aa: CASSIPGPKWELFF
j_call: TRBJ2-2
v_call: TRBV19

cdr3_aa: CASSLGLRDTEAFF
j_call: TRBJ1-1
v_call: TRBV5-5

cdr3_aa: CASSSGLAGALISYEQYF
j_call: TRBJ2-7
v_call: TRBV7-9

cdr3_aa: CASSLSGGSGSPQHF
j_call: TRBJ1-5
v_call: TRBV27

cdr3_aa: CASSKGQGRNEQFF
j_call: TRBJ2-1
v_call: TRBV6-2/TRBV6-3

cdr3_aa: CASSQVGSEAFF
j_call: TRBJ1-1
v_call: TRBV4-3

cdr3_aa: CASSFGDRPSSYNEQFF
j_call: TRBJ2-1
v_call: TRBV27

cdr3_aa: CASSAETEFYGYTF
j_call: TRBJ1-2
v_call: TRBV7-9

cdr3_aa: CASSQTTGRTEAFF
j_call: TRBJ1-1
v_call: TRBV4-3

cdr3_aa: CASSLVSGGGSDTQYF
j_call: TRBJ2-3
v_call: TRBV7-8

cdr3_aa: CASSVDRDRTDTQYF
j_call: TRBJ2-3
v_call: TRBV5-4

cdr3_aa: CAISEFRGGPSSYNEQFF
j_call: TRBJ2-1
v_call: TRBV10-3

cdr3_aa: CASRINQGAEAFF
j_call: TRBJ1-1
v_call: TRBV5-1

cdr3_aa: CASSLVVSGGQETQYF
j_call: TRBJ2-5
v_call: TRBV7-6

cdr3_aa: CASSFPSADEQYF
j_call: TRBJ2-7
v_call: TRBV5-4

cdr3_aa: CASSLEGGVLFSGNTIYF
j_call: TRBJ1-3
v_call: TRBV28

cdr3_aa: CASSLRRTGGVTRELFF
j_call: TRBJ2-2
v_call: TRBV7-2

cdr3_aa: CASSQDQGFYEKLFF
j_call: TRBJ1-4
v_call: TRBV4-3

cdr3_aa: CASSLGGDGDYEQYF
j_call: TRBJ2-7
v_call: TRBV7-6

cdr3_aa: CASSLALVRRTDTQYF
j_call: TRBJ2-3
v_call: TRBV7-8

cdr3_aa: CSARDRQGYTEAFF
j_call: TRBJ1-1
v_call: TRBV20-1

cdr3_aa: CAGGQENGYTF
j_call: TRBJ1-2
v_call: TRBV7-2

cdr3_aa: CAISESGQGALNQPQHF
j_call: TRBJ1-5
v_call: TRBV10-3

cdr3_aa: CASSFLAGNNEQFF
j_call: TRBJ2-1
v_call: TRBV27